This is a list of T cell receptor beta chains from one sample in a study of blood T cell repertoires in COVID-19. Here immunoSEQ multiplex PCR was the method, and the copy in TCRdb shows in-frame clones only, minus some. The table shows a few hundred thousand clones, with roughly 79% occurring only once. The source material was PBMCs or T cells enriched from blood (not recorded which). These receptors were collected from a man aged 40-49 years who had recovered from COVID-19. CDR3s include the opening cysteine and the closing phenylalanine or tryptophan. A D gene is named only where the DNA matches it firmly. Only some rows state a clone size, as once, few, many or a class for expanded clones.

J gene	D gene	clone size	V gene	CDR3 DNA	CDR3 protein
TRBJ1-1	TRBD1	-	TRBV5-1	TGCGCCAGCAGCCCTGGACAGGGGGAAGCAACTGAAGCTTTCTTT	CASSPGQGEATEAFF
TRBJ1-5	TRBD1	-	TRBV25-1	TGTGCCAGCTTCGGACAGGATAATCAGCCCCAGCATTTT	CASFGQDNQPQHF
TRBJ1-5	-	-	TRBV2	TGTGCCAGCCAAGGGTATGGAAGGGGGCAGCCCCAGCATTTT	CASQGYGRGQPQHF
TRBJ1-5	-	few	TRBV28	TGTGCCAGCAGTTTAGACAGTACCTATCAGCCCCAGCATTTT	CASSLDSTYQPQHF
TRBJ2-2	-	-	TRBV5-1	TGCGCCAGCAGCGGCCGGGTCCTCGGAGCCGGGGAGCTGTTTTTT	CASSGRVLGAGELFF
TRBJ2-7	TRBD2	-	TRBV2	TGTGCCAGCAGTGAAACCCGTCTAGCGGGCGAGCAGTACTTC	CASSETRLAGEQYF
TRBJ1-2	TRBD1	-	TRBV10-3	TGTGCCATCAGACCGGGACAGGGGGCGCAGGAGGACTATGGCTACACCTTC	CAIRPGQGAQEDYGYTF
TRBJ1-1	-	-	TRBV6-5	TGTGCCAGCAGGACGGAGGGGATGAAGAACACTGAAGCTTTCTTT	CASRTEGMKNTEAFF
TRBJ1-4	TRBD1	many	TRBV29-1	TGCAGCGTTGGGGACAGCCTTATCGGCGAAAAACTGTTTTTT	CSVGDSLIGEKLFF
TRBJ2-1	TRBD1	-	TRBV6-5	TGTGCCAGCAAAAGGACAGGGGACCACAATGAGCAGTTCTTC	CASKRTGDHNEQFF
TRBJ1-2	-	many	TRBV7-9	TGTGCCAGCAGCTTAGAAGGGAGGGGCTATGGCTACACCTTC	CASSLEGRGYGYTF
TRBJ1-1	TRBD1	-	TRBV10-3	TGTGCCATCAGTGACCGTGGACAGGCGGGGGAAGCTTTCTTT	CAISDRGQAGEAFF
TRBJ1-5	-	-	TRBV30	TGTGCCTGGAGTCGGGGAAGAGGGAGTAATCAGCCCCAGCATTTT	CAWSRGRGSNQPQHF
TRBJ2-1	TRBD1	-	TRBV18	TGTGCCAGCTCGCCGGGACAGAACCACAATGAGCAGTTCTTC	CASSPGQNHNEQFF
TRBJ2-1	TRBD1	-	TRBV6-5	TGTGCCAGCAGTCGACAAAATACAGGGGTCAATGAGCAGTTCTTC	CASSRQNTGVNEQFF
TRBJ1-1	TRBD1	-	TRBV5-1	TGCGCCAGCAGCTTGGCCGTGGGACAGGGTAGGAGTGAAGCTTTCTTT	CASSLAVGQGRSEAFF
TRBJ1-1	TRBD1	once	TRBV5-4	TGTGCCAGCAACGCAGACGCGACAGGGGGCAAAACTGAAGCTTTCTTT	CASNADATGGKTEAFF
TRBJ1-1	-	once	TRBV5-1	TGCGCCAGCAGCTTAATACAGGGACGCGCTTTCTTT	CASSLIQGRAFF
TRBJ1-2	-	-	TRBV5-1	TGCGCCAGCAGCTTGGGCCGGGGAGACTATGGCTACACCTTC	CASSLGRGDYGYTF
TRBJ2-1	TRBD2	-	TRBV6-5	TGTGCCAGCAGGACTAGCGGGGGGTACAATGAGCAGTTCTTC	CASRTSGGYNEQFF
TRBJ2-5	-	-	TRBV5-1	TGCGCCAGCAGCCCTCAAGGGGCTAGAGGAGAGACCCAGTACTTC	CASSPQGARGETQYF
TRBJ1-1	-	-	TRBV30	TGTGCCTGGAGCCCCAGGGAGGATGAAGCTTTCTTT	CAWSPREDEAFF
TRBJ2-3	-	-	TRBV5-1	TGCGCCAGCAGCTCGAACCCTCGGGGGTCCTCTAGCACAGATACGCAGTATTTT	CASSSNPRGSSSTDTQYF
TRBJ2-1	TRBD2	-	TRBV6-1	TGTGCCAGCAGTGAAGCGCTAGCGGGGGAAGGGAATGAGCAGTTCTTC	CASSEALAGEGNEQFF
TRBJ1-2	TRBD1	few	TRBV29-1	TGCAGCGTCGCGACAGGGGTCAACTATGGCTACACCTTC	CSVATGVNYGYTF
TRBJ2-7	-	-	TRBV5-6	TGTGCCAGCAGCCGACTTCACGAGCAGTACTTC	CASSRLHEQYF
TRBJ2-7	TRBD1	-	TRBV7-9	TGTGCCAGCAGCCGAGTGACAGGGGTCTACGAGCAGTACTTC	CASSRVTGVYEQYF
TRBJ1-1	-	-	TRBV6-2/TRBV6-3	TGTGCCAGCAGTACAAACAGGTTGAACACTGAAGCTTTCTTT	CASSTNRLNTEAFF
TRBJ1-1	-	-	TRBV28	TGTGCCAGCACGACCGCAATGAGGGACACTGAAGCTTTCTTT	CASTTAMRDTEAFF
TRBJ1-4	-	-	TRBV6-5	TGTGCCAGCAGTCTCCGGGACATATATGAAAAACTGTTTTTT	CASSLRDIYEKLFF
TRBJ2-7	-	-	TRBV5-1	TGCGCCAGCAGCTTGGCCCAGGCTCGCGAGCAGTACTTC	CASSLAQAREQYF
TRBJ2-7	-	-	TRBV28	TGTGCCAGCAGTGGTTCTAGGCAACAGTACTTC	CASSGSRQQYF
TRBJ2-1	TRBD2	-	TRBV3-1/TRBV3-2	TGTGCCAGCAGCCAAGGGCTAGCGGGGGACAATGAGCAGTTCTTC	CASSQGLAGDNEQFF
TRBJ1-1	-	-	TRBV3-1/TRBV3-2	TGTGCCAGCAGCCTCTTCAGGGACACTGAAGCTTTCTTT	CASSLFRDTEAFF
TRBJ2-3	TRBD2	-	TRBV18	TGTGCCAGCTCACCTCCGGGACTAGCGACCACAGATACGCAGTATTTT	CASSPPGLATTDTQYF
TRBJ1-2	TRBD1	-	TRBV9	TGTGCCAGCAGCGTAGGACAGGGATTGGGCTACACCTTC	CASSVGQGLGYTF
TRBJ2-1	TRBD1	-	TRBV9	TGTGCCAGCAGCGCAGACGGGACAGGGCCCTACAATGAGCAGTTCTTC	CASSADGTGPYNEQFF
TRBJ1-1	-	-	TRBV5-1	TGCGCCAGCAGCTTGGTGGGAACGAGGGTTGAAGCTTTCTTT	CASSLVGTRVEAFF
TRBJ1-6	-	-	TRBV7-3	TGTGCCAGCAGCTTAGGGCCCCCCTATAATTCACCCCTCCACTTT	CASSLGPPYNSPLHF
TRBJ1-1	TRBD1	-	TRBV5-1	TGCGCCAGCAGCTTGTTGGGACAGGGAAACACTGAAGCTTTCTTT	CASSLLGQGNTEAFF
TRBJ1-5	-	-	TRBV24-1	TGTGCCACCAGTGCTATCAATCAGCCCCAGCATTTT	CATSAINQPQHF
TRBJ2-3	-	-	TRBV5-1	TGCGCCAGCAGCTGGCTGGACAGTCATACAGATACGCAGTATTTT	CASSWLDSHTDTQYF
TRBJ1-1	-	-	TRBV3-1/TRBV3-2	TGTGCCAGCAGCCAAGATCGTACGGGAGGCACTGAAGCTTTCTTT	CASSQDRTGGTEAFF
TRBJ2-3	TRBD1	-	TRBV3-1/TRBV3-2	TGTGCCAGCAGTCGACAGGGGGCTGGAGATACGCAGTATTTT	CASSRQGAGDTQYF
TRBJ2-1	-	-	TRBV7-3	TGTGCCAGCAGCTTTCTAGGCCCCCGCTACAATGAGCAGTTCTTC	CASSFLGPRYNEQFF
TRBJ2-1	TRBD1	-	TRBV6-1	TGTGCCAGCAGTGAAACCAAGGGACAGGGGGGAGATGAGCAGTTCTTC	CASSETKGQGGDEQFF
TRBJ2-7	-	-	TRBV10-3	TGTGCCATCAGTGAGGAGGGCGGCTATGTGCAGTACTTC	CAISEEGGYVQYF
TRBJ2-3	-	-	TRBV29-1	TGCAGCGTTGAGGGTCGAGGGTTCACAGATACGCAGTATTTT	CSVEGRGFTDTQYF
TRBJ1-1	-	-	TRBV19	TGTGCCAGCCGAAGAACAGGGCTCACTGAAGCTTTCTTT	CASRRTGLTEAFF
TRBJ1-4	-	-	TRBV9	TGTGCCAGCAGCGGACCAGAGGGTGAAAAACTGTTTTTT	CASSGPEGEKLFF
TRBJ2-3	TRBD2	-	TRBV11-3	TGTGCCAGCAGCTTAAAGCCATCGGGGGGAGGCACAGATACGCAGTATTTT	CASSLKPSGGGTDTQYF
TRBJ2-1	-	-	TRBV2	TGTGCCCAGCAGGGGCCTCACGGCGATGAGCAGTTCTTC	CAQQGPHGDEQFF
TRBJ1-3	TRBD1	few	TRBV30	TGTGCCTGGAGTAAAGGACAGGGGTCTGGAAACACCATATATTTT	CAWSKGQGSGNTIYF
TRBJ1-1	-	few	TRBV29-1	TGCAGCGTTGAGCGAGGGAACACTGAAGCTTTCTTT	CSVERGNTEAFF
TRBJ2-3	-	-	TRBV7-9	TGTGCCAGCAGCCCGAGCACAGATACGCAGTATTTT	CASSPSTDTQYF
TRBJ1-5	-	-	TRBV19	TGTGCCAGTAGCCCACCGGGTTTTGGTCAGCCCCAGCATTTT	CASSPPGFGQPQHF
TRBJ2-1	-	-	TRBV14	TGTGCCAGCAGCCAAGATAACTCGAATGAGCAGTTCTTC	CASSQDNSNEQFF